The 4 T cell receptor beta chains below come from one sample, sequenced in a study of Graves' ophthalmopathy and Graves' hyperthyroidism. Transcripts of RNA were the source for amplifying TCR beta CDR3 regions. RT-PCR was first run with HTBI primers, then multiplex PCR in a second round. Via MiXCR, TCRdb re-called the multiplex PCR reads, giving one row per CDR3 protein. This table has around 400,000 distinct CDR3 sequences, 21% appearing once. Sequencing was done on a sample of peripheral blood. These receptors were obtained from a woman aged 18-35 years with stable Graves' hyperthyroidism.

This clonotype was counted many times. V gene TRBV20-1 combines with J gene TRBJ2-7; D possibly matches TRBD1 or TRBD2 (6 bases each). V dropped 3 bases and J dropped 4 bases, with 16 bases sitting between them. The CDR3 sequence is 14 residues long. Germline V gene lookup returns CDR1 DFQATT and CDR2 SNEGSKA (reference sequence). The CDR3: CSASGSGGWYEQYF. The CDR3 coding sequence is TGCAGTGCTAGTGGCTCCGGGGGCTGGTACGAGCAGTACTTC.

This clonotype was picked up many times. The CDR3 DNA sequence: TGTGCCAGCAGCTTTAGAATGGGGGAGAGGGCCTACGAGCAGTACTTC. It yields the protein CASSFRMGERAYEQYF. V and J are TRBV7-3 and TRBJ2-7; the D call may be TRBD1 or TRBD2 (5 bases each). The CDR3 extends over 16 amino acids. V lost 3 bases and J lost 2, with 17 bases in between. Germline assignment: CDR1 SGHTA and CDR2 FQGTGA.

In its sample, this clonotype was seen many times. This sequence joins TRBV12-3 or TRBV12-4 and TRBJ2-7, with D unclear. V was cut by 6 bases and J by 3 bases, with 12 bases left in between. The CDR3 is 13 amino acids. The CDR3, as DNA: TGTGCCAGCAGATCCTCACAGCGCTACGAGCAGTACTTC. The encoded protein is CASRSSQRYEQYF.

The sample holds many counts of this clonotype. The rearrangement links TRBV19 to TRBJ2-5; 9 nucleotides align to TRBD2. The CDR3 is 16 amino acids. Trimming removed 4 bases from V and 4 bases from J; junction bases left unmatched: 10. CDR1 and CDR2 from the germline V gene are LNHDA and SQIVND (reference sequence). The CDR3 nucleotides read TGTGCCAGTAGTAAAGTGGCGGGAGGGCCCGGAGAGACCCAGTACTTC. Residues: CASSKVAGGPGETQYF.